This T cell receptor beta chain was observed in a study of T-cell memory formation after mild COVID-19. Overall study findings and caveats: Detection of some responders pre-infection suggested pre-existing cross-reactive memory T cells participated.

This clonotype was detected only a few times. The antigen remains unidentified. CDR1 is SGHTA and CDR2 is FQGTGA in the germline V gene. This CDR3 has 14 amino acids. The V gene end was trimmed by 2 bases and the J gene end by 7 bases; junction bases not matched to a gene: 7. TCRdb reprocessed the 5' RACE reads with MiXCR, giving one entry per CDR3 protein. The table records a few hundred thousand distinct CDR3 sequences, roughly 15% of them present only once. The material sequenced was PBMCs or a T cell subset sorted from them (not recorded which). The chain joins TRBV7-3 to TRBJ2-7; TRBD1 matches 8 bases. The receptor's source is a man in his late teens or twenties who had mild COVID-19 (a few samples of this study predate the infection). Cell type and time point are not known. The CDR3 bases are TGTGCCAGCAGCTTATTACAGGGGGTCGGTGAGCAGTACTTC. As protein: CASSLLQGVGEQYF.